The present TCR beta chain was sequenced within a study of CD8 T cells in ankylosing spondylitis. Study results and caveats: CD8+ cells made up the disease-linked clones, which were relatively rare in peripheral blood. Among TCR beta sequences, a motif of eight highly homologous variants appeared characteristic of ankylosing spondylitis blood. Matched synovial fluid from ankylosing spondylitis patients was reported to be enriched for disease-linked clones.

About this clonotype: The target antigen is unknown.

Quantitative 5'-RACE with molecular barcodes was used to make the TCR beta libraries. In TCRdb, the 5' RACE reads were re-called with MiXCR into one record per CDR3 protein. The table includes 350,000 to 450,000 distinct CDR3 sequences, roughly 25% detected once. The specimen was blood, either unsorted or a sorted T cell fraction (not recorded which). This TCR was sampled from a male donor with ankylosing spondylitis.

The CDR3 is CATTAEDRTYNEQFF. DNA of the CDR3: TGTGCCACCACCGCGGAGGACAGGACATACAATGAGCAGTTCTTC. This chain uses TRBV15 with TRBJ2-1; 7 nucleotides align to TRBD1. This CDR3 is built from 15 residues. CDR1 is LNHNV and CDR2 is YYDKDF in the germline V gene (reference sequence). J lost 4 bases, V lost 7 bases, and 10 bases had no gene match.